Listed below are T cell receptor beta chains from one sample, sequenced in a study of blood T cell repertoires in COVID-19. Profiled with immunoSEQ multiplex PCR; TCRdb holds only in-frame clones, not every one. The table has 30,000 to 40,000 clones, about 82% seen once. The sequenced sample was peripheral blood. The receptors here all came from a man aged 45-65 years with active COVID-19. Both conserved end residues are part of each CDR3. The order of the fields is clone size, J gene, D gene, V gene, CDR3 DNA, CDR3 protein. D genes are given only for firm matches. Rows may omit the clone size; those that give it use once, few, many or a size class.

>NA|TRBJ2-3|TRBD1|TRBV29-1
TGCAGCGTTGTGGGACAGGGGCCCGCAGGAGGCACAGATACGCAGTATTTT
CSVVGQGPAGGTDTQYF
>NA|TRBJ1-5|NA|TRBV4-3
TGCGCCAGCAGCCATGGACCCGAGGGTCAGCCCCAGCATTTT
CASSHGPEGQPQHF
>NA|TRBJ2-5|NA|TRBV18
TGTGCCAGCTCACCAGCGGAGGCGGTAGGAGAGACCCAGTACTTC
CASSPAEAVGETQYF
>NA|TRBJ1-1|TRBD1|TRBV5-1
TGCGCCAGCAGCTTGTCAGCGACAGGGATTGGAACTGAAGCTTTCTTT
CASSLSATGIGTEAFF
>NA|TRBJ2-1|TRBD1|TRBV2
TGTGCCAGCGGGACAGGGAGGTATTCTTCCGAGCAGTTCTTC
CASGTGRYSSEQFF
>NA|TRBJ2-7|NA|TRBV7-9
TGTGCCAGCAGCAAACAGACCTACGACTACGAGCAGTACTTC
CASSKQTYDYEQYF
>NA|TRBJ1-4|NA|TRBV7-6
TGTGCCAGCAGCGAACGGAGGTCTGCAACTAATGAAAAACTGTTTTTT
CASSERRSATNEKLFF
>NA|TRBJ2-3|NA|TRBV7-2
TGTGCCAGCAGCTTAAGGGGCGCAGGGGGCACAGATACGCAGTATTTT
CASSLRGAGGTDTQYF
>NA|TRBJ2-3|TRBD1|TRBV10-1
TGCGCCAGCAGTGAGGTGTCAGGGGGCGCCGAAGATACGCAGTATTTT
CASSEVSGGAEDTQYF
>NA|TRBJ1-2|NA|TRBV7-2
TGTGCCAGCAGCCCCGGACAGTTACCTAACTATGGCTACACCTTC
CASSPGQLPNYGYTF
>NA|TRBJ2-4|TRBD2|TRBV6-6
TGTGCCAGCAGTCGGGGACTAGCGGGGCTAGCCAAAAACATTCAGTACTTC
CASSRGLAGLAKNIQYF
>NA|TRBJ2-1|TRBD1|TRBV5-6
TGTGCCAGCAGCTTGTATGGGACAGGGGTAACAAAGGAGCAGTTCTTC
CASSLYGTGVTKEQFF
>once|TRBJ2-7|NA|TRBV18
TGTGCCAGCTCACAGGACGAGGGGGTCGGCGAGCAGTACTTC
CASSQDEGVGEQYF
>few|TRBJ1-2|NA|TRBV12-1
TGTGCCAGCCCGCCCCCGGGGACAGCCTATGGCTACACCTTC
CASPPPGTAYGYTF
>few|TRBJ2-7|NA|TRBV10-3
TGTGCCATCAGTGTTGGAGAGGGGGACGAGCAGTACTTC
CAISVGEGDEQYF
>NA|TRBJ2-7|TRBD1|TRBV29-1
TGCAGCGTTGGACAGGGAAGGTACGAGCAGTACTTC
CSVGQGRYEQYF
>medium-sized|TRBJ1-2|TRBD1|TRBV6-6
TGTGCCAGCAGTTACTCTGCAGACAGGGCTTATGGCTACACCTTC
CASSYSADRAYGYTF
>NA|TRBJ2-7|NA|TRBV7-6
TGTGCCAGCAGCTTGGCAACGAGGGCAGCCGGCTACGAGCAGTACTTC
CASSLATRAAGYEQYF
>once|TRBJ1-1|NA|TRBV20-1
TGCAGTGCTAGTTCGGGACAAGTCACTGAAGCTTTCTTT
CSASSGQVTEAFF
>NA|TRBJ2-5|TRBD2|TRBV27
TGTGCCAGCAGTTTATCTAGCGGGGGTGAGACCCAGTACTTC
CASSLSSGGETQYF
>NA|TRBJ2-1|TRBD2|TRBV6-6
TGTGCCAGCAGTATGACTAGCTCCTTAGGCAATGAGCAGTTCTTC
CASSMTSSLGNEQFF
>NA|TRBJ1-3|TRBD1|TRBV28
TGTGCCAGCACCACCCCCCAGGGGGCTGGAAACACCATATATTTT
CASTTPQGAGNTIYF
>NA|TRBJ2-1|TRBD2|TRBV15
TGTGCCACTACTAGCGGGGGGCGATACAATGAGCAGTTCTTC
CATTSGGRYNEQFF